One TCR beta chain is described in this entry. The sample contains more than one DNA sequence encoding this CDR3. This sample is part of a study of shared clonotypes between healthy human individuals. CDR1 MNHEY and CDR2 SVGAGI come from the germline V gene. Trimming cost V 6 bases and J 4 bases; bases outside gene matches: 4. CDR3 length: 13 residues. The method was immunoSEQ multiplex PCR; TCRdb's version includes in-frame clones alone and lacks a portion of them. The table has roughly 2.6 million clones, roughly nine tenths seen once. The source of this sequence is a man younger than 35 in good health. What was sequenced was naive CD4+ T cells sorted from blood. Described subset: CD45RA+ positively selected. The chain uses TRBV6-5 and TRBJ2-5; TRBD1 matches at 8 bases. As DNA, the CDR3 is TGTGCCAGCAGCCGTACAGGGGGAGAGACCCAGTACTTC. It encodes CASSRTGGETQYF.